A single sample gave rise to the 30 T cell receptor beta chains below, sequenced in a study of graft-versus-host responses after intestinal transplantation. TCRdb's table, derived via immunoSEQ multiplex PCR, lists solely in-frame clones and lacks some. The profile shows fewer than 75,000 clones, around 90% of them singletons. The source was PBMCs, collected 26 days after transplant. The receptor source for this set is a human patient who received an intestinal transplant, so some T cells may come from the graft donor.

The rearrangement links TRBV27 to TRBJ2-1; 12 positions match TRBD2. V lost 4 bases to trimming and J lost 1 base; unmatched junction nucleotides: 2. The V gene's germline CDR1 is MNHEY and CDR2 SMNVEV (reference sequence). The CDR3 spans 16 residues. CDR3 protein: CASSSTSGRSYNEQFF. CDR3 in DNA: TGTGCCAGCAGTTCCACTAGCGGGAGGTCCTACAATGAGCAGTTCTTC.

The chain has TRBV29-1 and TRBJ2-5; no clear D. CDR1 and CDR2 from the germline V gene are SQVTM and ANQGSEA. Trimming took 7 bases from V and 5 from J, leaving 11 bases between them. This CDR3 has 11 residues. CDR3 DNA sequence: TGCAGCGCTACGCGGTTGGAGACCCAGTACTTC. The encoded protein is CSATRLETQYF.

The chain links TRBV7-9 to TRBJ2-3; 14 nucleotides agree with TRBD2. The germline V gene has CDR1 SEHNR and CDR2 FQNEAQ (reference sequence). The CDR3 spans 15 residues. J lost 3 bases, V lost 5 bases, and 1 base had no gene match. CDR3 DNA sequence: TGTGCCAGCAGCCGGACTAGCGGGAGGACAGATACGCAGTATTTT. Its translation: CASSRTSGRTDTQYF.

This clone was seen only once. The chain uses TRBV28 and TRBJ1-2; the match to TRBD1 covers 7 bases. Per the germline V gene, CDR1 is MDHEN and CDR2 is SYDVKM. V shed 5 bases, J shed 4 bases, and the junction held 7 bases outside the gene matches. The CDR3 is made up of 14 amino acids. The CDR3, as DNA: TGTGCCAGCAGTGTTACAGGGGTCTCCTATGGCTACACCTTC. Translated, it gives CASSVTGVSYGYTF.

V is TRBV9 and J is TRBJ1-1, with no clear D. Germline loops: CDR1 SGDLS, CDR2 YYNGEE. The CDR3 spans 18 residues. Between the trimmed V and J ends, which lost 0 bases and 0 bases, there was a span of 18 bases. CDR3 sequence reads: CASSVASSGFRVNTEAFF. The CDR3 coding sequence is TGTGCCAGCAGCGTAGCGAGCTCGGGGTTTCGGGTGAACACTGAAGCTTTCTTT.

The rearrangement links TRBV15 to TRBJ1-2; possible D gene TRBD1, 6 bases. CDR1 is LNHNV and CDR2 is YYDKDF in the germline V gene (reference sequence). The CDR3 spans 14 residues. The V end was cut by 3 bases, the J end by 2 bases, with 10 bases between. The CDR3: CATSSLTGNYGYTF. CDR3 sequence (DNA): TGTGCCACCAGCAGCCTGACAGGAAACTATGGCTACACCTTC.

This clone was observed a single time. The chain uses TRBV2 and TRBJ2-7; TRBD1 agrees at 9 bases. The ends lost 3 bases at V and 3 bases at J; junction bases unmatched: 12. There are 17 residues in the CDR3. CDR1 is SNHLY, CDR2 FYNNEI, per germline. The CDR3 coding sequence is TGTGCCAGCAGTGACTCCACTATCGACAGGGGGATCTACGAGCAGTACTTC. Translating gives CASSDSTIDRGIYEQYF.

The chain uses TRBV28 and TRBJ1-4; 9 nucleotides agree with TRBD1. Trimming removed 4 bases from V and 7 bases from J; junction bases left unmatched: 7. The CDR3 loop spans 15 amino acids. Germline CDR1 and CDR2: MDHEN and SYDVKM. DNA for the CDR3: TGTGCCAGCAGTTCACCGGGACAGGGAACTGAAAAACTGTTTTTT. Its translation is CASSSPGQGTEKLFF.

The V gene is TRBV27, the J gene TRBJ2-1; 8 positions agree with TRBD1. With 6 bases clipped from V and 3 bases from J, the junction kept 7 bases outside the gene matches. The V gene's germline CDR1 is MNHEY and CDR2 SMNVEV (reference sequence). CDR3 length: 15 residues. For the CDR3, the DNA is TGTGCCAGCAGCCCTGACAGGGGCGGCTACAATGAGCAGTTCTTC. It codes for CASSPDRGGYNEQFF.

V is TRBV15 and J is TRBJ1-5; maybe TRBD1 (5 bases). V was shortened by 5 bases and J by 4 bases, with 18 bases between the two germline ends. The CDR3 has 16 residues. Per the germline V gene, CDR1 is LNHNV and CDR2 is YYDKDF (reference sequence). The DNA for the CDR3 is TGTGCCACCAGCGTACCCCGCGGGACCGGTAATCAGCCCCAGCATTTT. Protein: CATSVPRGTGNQPQHF.

This clone was counted between two and nine times. The CDR3 is CSVETGGKAEAFF. The DNA for the CDR3 is TGCAGCGTTGAAACAGGGGGGAAGGCTGAAGCTTTCTTT. The V gene is TRBV29-1, the J gene TRBJ1-1, with 8 bases matching TRBD1. This CDR3 has 13 amino acids. Germline V gene lookup returns CDR1 SQVTM and CDR2 ANQGSEA. J lost 6 bases, V lost 2 bases, and 5 bases had no gene match. The whole variable domain, remainder taken from reference TRBV29-1 and TRBJ1-1, is SAVISQKPSRDICQRGTSLTIQCQVDSQVTMMFWYRQQPGQSLTLIATANQGSEATYESGFVIDKFPISRPNLTFSTLTVSNMSPEDSSIYLCSVETGGKAEAFFGQGTRLTVV.

This rearrangement joins TRBV28 to TRBJ1-5; no clear D. The CDR3 is 14 amino acids. In germline, CDR1 is MDHEN, CDR2 SYDVKM. V lost 5 bases and J lost 1, with 9 bases in between. The CDR3 region has the DNA TGTGCCAGCAGTGAACAGTGGAGCAATCAGCCCCAGCATTTT. This sequence encodes CASSEQWSNQPQHF.

This clone was seen only a few times. The genes are TRBV4-1 and TRBJ2-1; D not resolved. The CDR3 consists of 16 residues. The V gene lost 0 bases and the J gene lost 1 base, with 10 bases spanning the gap. Germline CDR1 MGHRA, CDR2 YSYEKL. The CDR3 is CASSQDMAGSYNEQFF. The CDR3 DNA follows: TGCGCCAGCAGCCAAGATATGGCAGGTTCCTACAATGAGCAGTTCTTC.

This sequence joins TRBV4-3 and TRBJ2-1; TRBD2 agrees at 13 bases. The CDR3 has 16 residues. J lost 6 bases, V lost 1 base, and 3 bases had no gene match. CDR1 and CDR2 from the germline V gene are LGHNA and YSLEER. The CDR3: CASSQGLAGGFNEQFF. The CDR3 DNA follows: TGCGCCAGCAGCCAAGGACTAGCGGGGGGATTCAATGAGCAGTTCTTC.

This chain's CDR3 is CASSDPGDTQYF. The DNA for the CDR3 is TGCGCCAGCAGTGACCCAGGGGATACGCAGTATTTT. The V and J genes are TRBV10-1 and TRBJ2-3; perhaps TRBD1 as D (5 bases). V lost 3 bases, J lost 6 bases, and 7 bases lay in between. Per the germline V gene, CDR1 is WNHNN and CDR2 is SYGVQD (reference sequence). This CDR3 is built from 12 residues.

The V gene is TRBV28, the J gene TRBJ2-1, with 8 bases identical to TRBD1. V trimming: 6 bases; J trimming: 7 bases; junction bases outside the gene matches: 11. Germline V gene sequence: CDR1 MDHEN, CDR2 SYDVKM. The CDR3 spans 15 residues. This CDR3 reads CASRPTGVNRNEQFF. The CDR3 bases are TGTGCCAGCAGGCCGACAGGGGTGAATAGAAATGAGCAGTTCTTC.

The genes are TRBV10-3 and TRBJ1-1; tentatively, D is TRBD1 (6 bases). Trimming removed 10 bases from V and 4 bases from J, with 10 bases in between. The CDR3 loop spans 11 amino acids. Germline CDR1 ENHRY, CDR2 SYGVKD. Here the CDR3 DNA reads TGTGCCACGCTACAGGGCACTGAAGCTTTCTTT. Amino acid sequence: CATLQGTEAFF.

The chain combines TRBV6-1 with TRBJ1-5, with unresolved D. The CDR3 length is 13 residues. Per germline, CDR1 MNHNS and CDR2 SASEGT. The V end was cut by 6 bases, the J end by 0 bases, with 6 bases between. The CDR3 loop is CASRQNSNQPQHF. The CDR3 region has the DNA TGTGCCAGCAGACAGAATAGCAATCAGCCCCAGCATTTT.

The rearrangement uses TRBV9 and TRBJ1-2; TRBD1 matches at 7 bases. With 3 bases clipped from V and 4 bases from J, the junction kept 3 bases outside the gene matches. The CDR3 is made up of 13 amino acids. CDR1 is SGDLS, CDR2 YYNGEE, per germline. The CDR3 sequence: CASSDGTAYGYTF. In DNA form, the CDR3 reads TGTGCCAGCAGCGACGGGACAGCCTATGGCTACACCTTC.

CDR3 DNA sequence: TGTGCCAGCAGTTTCCTAGCGGGGGGCTACGAGCAGTACTTC. It codes for CASSFLAGGYEQYF. The chain is built from TRBV6-5 and TRBJ2-7, with 11 positions matching TRBD2. This CDR3 comprises 14 residues. Germline CDR1 reads MNHEY; CDR2 reads SVGAGI. V shed 4 bases and J 3 bases; nucleotides not matched to a gene: 2.

This chain joins TRBV19 and TRBJ2-4, with TRBD1 matching 9 bases. This CDR3 region has 16 residues. CDR1 LNHDA and CDR2 SQIVND come from the germline V gene (reference sequence). Unmatched junction bases numbered 7, after V lost 3 bases and J lost 4 bases. This chain's CDR3 is CASSIGMGTGKNIQYF. The CDR3 DNA is TGTGCCAGTAGTATTGGGATGGGGACAGGGAAAAACATTCAGTACTTC. The variable domain in full, with the rest retrieved from reference TRBV19 and TRBJ2-4, is DGGITQSPKYLFRKEGQNVTLSCEQNLNHDAMYWYRQDPGQGLRLIYYSQIVNDFQKGDIAEGYSVSREKKESFPLTVTSAQKNPTAFYLCASSIGMGTGKNIQYFGAGTRLSVL.

V gene TRBV11-2 combines with J gene TRBJ2-7; a weak D match, TRBD1 (6 bases). Trimming removed 1 base from V and 10 bases from J, with 20 bases in between. The germline gives CDR1 SGHAT, CDR2 FQNNGV. The CDR3 is 15 residues long. The CDR3 region is CASSLGSHRAATQYV. The CDR3 DNA reads TGTGCCAGCAGCTTAGGCTCGCACAGGGCGGCCACTCAGTACGTC.

The chain joins TRBV27 to TRBJ2-5; 9 bases match TRBD2. CDR3 length: 16 residues. Looked up from germline, CDR1 is MNHEY and CDR2 is SMNVEV (reference sequence). V shed 5 bases, J shed 5 bases, and the junction held 12 bases outside the gene matches. CDR3 protein: CASSQRGGGAFETQYF. As DNA, the CDR3 is TGTGCCAGCAGTCAACGAGGCGGGGGGGCCTTTGAGACCCAGTACTTC.

The J gene is TRBJ2-7, the V gene TRBV30; unclear D gene. V shed 0 bases and J shed 6 bases, with 9 bases lying between them. This CDR3 has 12 residues. Germline assignment: CDR1 GTSNPN and CDR2 SVGIG (reference sequence). CDR3 sequence reads: CAWSVAPGEQYF. CDR3 bases: TGTGCCTGGAGTGTGGCCCCGGGCGAGCAGTACTTC. Looking up the rest from reference TRBV30 and TRBJ2-7 gives the full variable domain: SQTIHQWPATLVQPVGSPLSLECTVEGTSNPNLYWYRQAAGRGLQLLFYSVGIGQISSEVPQNLSASRPQDRQFILSSKKLLLSDSGFYLCAWSVAPGEQYFGPGTRLTVT.

In its sample, this clone was seen a few times. J is TRBJ2-3 and V is TRBV5-1; no firm D call. V shed 0 bases and J shed 1 base, with 9 bases lying between them. The germline V gene has CDR1 SGHRS and CDR2 YFSETQ. The CDR3 contains 15 residues. Here the CDR3 DNA reads TGCGCCAGCAGCTTGGGGGCATTGGGCACAGATACGCAGTATTTT. Protein product: CASSLGALGTDTQYF.

V gene TRBV5-1 combines with J gene TRBJ2-1; 7 nucleotides line up with TRBD2. J was trimmed by 4 bases and V by 1 base; bases with no gene match: 5. Germline loops: CDR1 SGHRS, CDR2 YFSETQ. This CDR3 spans 15 amino acids. For the CDR3, the DNA is TGCGCCAGCAGCTTGTTGCGGGGGAGTTACAATGAGCAGTTCTTC. Its translation is CASSLLRGSYNEQFF.

This chain connects TRBV5-4 to TRBJ2-5; TRBD1 matches 7 bases. The V gene's germline CDR1 is SGHNT and CDR2 YYREEE (reference sequence). Trimming cost V 0 bases and J 5 bases; bases outside gene matches: 7. The CDR3 totals 15 residues. The CDR3, as DNA: TGTGCCAGCAGCTTGGCATCAGGGGGTGTTGAGACCCAGTACTTC. Translation gives CASSLASGGVETQYF.

CDR3 coding DNA: TGTGCCAGCAGCAACGTAGTCGGGACAGGGATTAATGAGCAGTTCTTC. It encodes CASSNVVGTGINEQFF. J is TRBJ2-1 and V is TRBV11-3, with 9 bases that match TRBD1. The CDR3 runs to 16 residues. Per the germline V gene, CDR1 is SGHNT and CDR2 is YENEEA. With 5 bases clipped from V and 7 bases from J, the junction kept 12 bases outside the gene matches.

V and J are TRBV10-3 and TRBJ2-7; TRBD2 agrees at 13 bases. The germline CDR1 and CDR2 sequences are ENHRY and SYGVKD. Trimming took 4 bases from V and 7 from J; bases not matched to a gene: 4. The CDR3 runs 14 residues. Here the CDR3 reads CAISGLAGGGEQYF. In DNA form, the CDR3 reads TGTGCCATCAGTGGACTAGCGGGGGGAGGTGAGCAGTACTTC.

This clone was seen a single time. The chain couples TRBV2 to TRBJ2-7; D is unresolved. CDR3 length equals 13 residues. The V end lost 3 bases, the J end lost 3 bases, and 9 bases lay between the germline ends. The germline V gene has CDR1 SNHLY and CDR2 FYNNEI. CDR3 DNA: TGTGCCAGCAGTGATATTGGCAACTACGAGCAGTACTTC. Its protein is CASSDIGNYEQYF.